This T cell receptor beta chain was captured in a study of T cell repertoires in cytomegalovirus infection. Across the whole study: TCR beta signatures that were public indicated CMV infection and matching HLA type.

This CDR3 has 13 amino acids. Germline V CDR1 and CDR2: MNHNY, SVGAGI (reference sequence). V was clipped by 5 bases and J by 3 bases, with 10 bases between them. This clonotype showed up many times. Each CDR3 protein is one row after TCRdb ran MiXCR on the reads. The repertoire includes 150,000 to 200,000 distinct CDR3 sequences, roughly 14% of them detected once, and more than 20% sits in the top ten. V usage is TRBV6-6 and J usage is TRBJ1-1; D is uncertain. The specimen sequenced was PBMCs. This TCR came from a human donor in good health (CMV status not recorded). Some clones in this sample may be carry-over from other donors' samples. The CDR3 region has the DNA TGTGCCAGCAGTAGTCGCCGGGACACTGAAGCTTTCTTT. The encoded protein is CASSSRRDTEAFF.